This T cell receptor (beta chain) was captured in a study of T cell changes during pregnancy in multiple sclerosis (dated by TCRdb to about 2019). Study-level background: The study looked at changes in the T cell repertoire across pregnancy in women with multiple sclerosis.

Turning to this clone: Its antigen remains undetermined. Per-nucleotide qualities are absent, and no much larger clonotype sits a single base away.

Library prep was done by the immunoSEQ multiplex PCR assay. TCRdb mirrors the immuneACCESS table, restricted to in-frame sequences. Some clones are absent from its copies; in checked studies, under half trace to an unresolved V gene, and the reason for the others is unknown. For this sample there are tens of thousands of clones; roughly nine tenths appear just once. The top ten clonotypes cover roughly 0.7% of the sample. The CDR3 runs 13 amino acids, cysteine and phenylalanine included. Here the CDR3 DNA is all that survives: 39 bases in frame from base 1. At the junction V is shortened by 6 bases and J by 13 bases, with 16 bases in between. CDR1 and CDR2 (MDHEN, SYDVKM) derive from the germline V gene.

The sample consisted of peripheral blood, taken in the third trimester of pregnancy. This TCR was recovered from a female donor in good health, enrolled as a control in a pregnancy study. The V and J segments used are TRBV28 and TRBJ1-6, and perhaps TRBD1 as D gene, on 6 matching bases. The CDR3 in this case is CASSQIRGGPLHF. The nucleotides are TGTGCCAGCAGCCAGATCAGGGGTGGGCCCCTCCACTTT.